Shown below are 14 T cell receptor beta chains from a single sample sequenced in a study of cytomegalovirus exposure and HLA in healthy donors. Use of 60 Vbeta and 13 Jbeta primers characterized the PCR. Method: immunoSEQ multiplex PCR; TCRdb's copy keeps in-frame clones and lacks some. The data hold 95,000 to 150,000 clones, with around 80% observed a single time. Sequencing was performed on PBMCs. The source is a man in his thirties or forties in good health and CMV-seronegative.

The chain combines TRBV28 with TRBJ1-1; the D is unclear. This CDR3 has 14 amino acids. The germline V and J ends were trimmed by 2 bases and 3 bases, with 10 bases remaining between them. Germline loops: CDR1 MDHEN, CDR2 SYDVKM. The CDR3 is CASSLTRRDTEAFF. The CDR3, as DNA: TGTGCCAGCAGTTTAACCCGTCGCGACACTGAAGCTTTCTTT.

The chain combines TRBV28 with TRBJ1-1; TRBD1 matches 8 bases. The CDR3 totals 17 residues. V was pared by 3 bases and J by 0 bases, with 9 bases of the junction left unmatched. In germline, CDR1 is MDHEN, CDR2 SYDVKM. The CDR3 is CASSFTGGGYMNTEAFF. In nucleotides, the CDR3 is TGTGCCAGCAGTTTTACAGGGGGAGGATACATGAACACTGAAGCTTTCTTT.

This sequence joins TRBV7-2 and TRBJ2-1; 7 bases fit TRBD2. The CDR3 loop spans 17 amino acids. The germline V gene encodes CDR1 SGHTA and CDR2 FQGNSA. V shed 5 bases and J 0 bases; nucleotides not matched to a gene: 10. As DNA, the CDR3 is TGTGCCAGCAGCGTAGGGCGGGGGACCCCCTCCTACAATGAGCAGTTCTTC. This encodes CASSVGRGTPSYNEQFF.

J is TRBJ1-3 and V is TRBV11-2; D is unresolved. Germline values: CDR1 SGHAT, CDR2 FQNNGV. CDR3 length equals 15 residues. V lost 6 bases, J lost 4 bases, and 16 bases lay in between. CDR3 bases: TGTGCCAGCAGAAACATAATATCGGGAGGAAACACCATATATTTT. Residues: CASRNIISGGNTIYF.

CDR3 sequence: CASSLGTGNANEQFF. The CDR3 bases are TGCGCCAGCAGCTTGGGGACAGGGAACGCTAATGAGCAGTTCTTC. This sequence joins TRBV5-1 and TRBJ2-1; 8 bases agree with TRBD1. This CDR3 comprises 15 residues. The germline gives CDR1 SGHRS, CDR2 YFSETQ. The ends lost 0 bases at V and 7 bases at J; junction bases unmatched: 6.

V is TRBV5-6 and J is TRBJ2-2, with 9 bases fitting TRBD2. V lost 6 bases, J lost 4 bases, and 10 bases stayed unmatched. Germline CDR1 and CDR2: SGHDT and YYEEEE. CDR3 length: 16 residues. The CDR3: CASTVGGGGRTGELFF. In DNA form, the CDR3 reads TGTGCCAGCACCGTAGGCGGGGGGGGACGCACCGGGGAGCTGTTTTTT. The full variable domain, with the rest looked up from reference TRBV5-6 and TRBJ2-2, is DAGVTQSPTHLIKTRGQQVTLRCSPKSGHDTVSWYQQALGQGPQFIFQYYEEEERQRGNFPDRFSGHQFPNYSSELNVNALLLGDSALYLCASTVGGGGRTGELFFGEGSRLTVL.

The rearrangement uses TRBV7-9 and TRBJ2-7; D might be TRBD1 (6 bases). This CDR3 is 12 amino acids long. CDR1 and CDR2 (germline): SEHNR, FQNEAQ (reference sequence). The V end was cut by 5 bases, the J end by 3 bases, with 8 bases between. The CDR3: CASSVDSYEQYF. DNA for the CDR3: TGTGCCAGCAGCGTGGACAGCTACGAGCAGTACTTC.

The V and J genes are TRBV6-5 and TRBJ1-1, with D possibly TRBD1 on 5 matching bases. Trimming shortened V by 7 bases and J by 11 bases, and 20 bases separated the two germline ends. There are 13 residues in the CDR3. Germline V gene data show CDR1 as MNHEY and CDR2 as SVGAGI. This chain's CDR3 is CASTPGEGLGAFF. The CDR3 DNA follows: TGTGCCAGCACCCCGGGGGAGGGTCTTGGGGCTTTCTTT.

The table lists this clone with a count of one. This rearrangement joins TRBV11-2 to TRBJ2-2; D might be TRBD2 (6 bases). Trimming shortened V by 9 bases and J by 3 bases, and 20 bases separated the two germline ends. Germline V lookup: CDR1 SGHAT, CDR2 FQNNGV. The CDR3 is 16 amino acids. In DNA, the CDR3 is TGTGCCAGGCGACCCAGCGGGCGCGGCGACACCGGGGAGCTGTTTTTT. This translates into CARRPSGRGDTGELFF.

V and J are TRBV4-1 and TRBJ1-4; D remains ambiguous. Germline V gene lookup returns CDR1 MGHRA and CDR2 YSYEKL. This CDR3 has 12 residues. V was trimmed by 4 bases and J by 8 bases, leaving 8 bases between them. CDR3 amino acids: CASSPGGEKLFF. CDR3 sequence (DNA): TGCGCCAGCAGCCCGGGAGGGGAAAAACTGTTTTTT.

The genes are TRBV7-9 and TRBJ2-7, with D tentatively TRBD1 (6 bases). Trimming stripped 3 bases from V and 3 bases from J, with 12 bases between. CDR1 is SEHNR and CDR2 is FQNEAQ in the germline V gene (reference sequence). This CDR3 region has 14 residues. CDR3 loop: CASSFQDSGYEQYF. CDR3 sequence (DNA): TGTGCCAGCAGCTTTCAGGACAGTGGCTACGAGCAGTACTTC.

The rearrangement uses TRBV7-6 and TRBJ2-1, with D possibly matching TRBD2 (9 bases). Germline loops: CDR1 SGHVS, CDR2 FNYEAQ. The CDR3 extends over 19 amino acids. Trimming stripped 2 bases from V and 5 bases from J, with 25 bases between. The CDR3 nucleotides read TGTGCCAGCAGCTTAATAGCGGGGGTTCTCGGGGGACAGGACAATGAGCAGTTCTTC. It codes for CASSLIAGVLGGQDNEQFF.

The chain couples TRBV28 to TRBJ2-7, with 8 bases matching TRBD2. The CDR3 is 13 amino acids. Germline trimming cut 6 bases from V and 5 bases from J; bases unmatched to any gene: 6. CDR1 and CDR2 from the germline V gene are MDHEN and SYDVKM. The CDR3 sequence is CASRHPGGDEQYF. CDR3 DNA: TGTGCCAGCAGACACCCCGGGGGGGACGAGCAGTACTTC. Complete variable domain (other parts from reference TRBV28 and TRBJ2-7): DVKVTQSSRYLVKRTGEKVFLECVQDMDHENMFWYRQDPGLGLRLIYFSYDVKMKEKGDIPEGYSVSREKKERFSLILESASTNQTSMYLCASRHPGGDEQYFGPGTRLTVT.

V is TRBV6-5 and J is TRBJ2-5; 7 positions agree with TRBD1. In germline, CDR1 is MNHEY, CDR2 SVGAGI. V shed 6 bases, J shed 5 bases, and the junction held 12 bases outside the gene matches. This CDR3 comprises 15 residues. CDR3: CASSQRQGSRETQYF. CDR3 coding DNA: TGTGCCAGCAGCCAACGACAGGGAAGTCGGGAGACCCAGTACTTC.